Given below is one T cell receptor (beta chain) in context. Its target is unknown. The entry originates in a study of OX40 agonist ivuxolimab in advanced cancers. For the study at large: The dose-escalation group included hepatocellular carcinoma, melanoma, renal cell carcinoma and head and neck cancer. Partial responses occurred in three patients (one hepatocellular carcinoma, two cutaneous melanoma). Findings and limits, study-wide: CD4+ and CD8+ T cells in blood underwent clonal expansion by week 6 at 0.1 to 3.0 mg/kg.

Germline V gene data show CDR1 as MNHEY and CDR2 as SVGAGI. The V gene lost 4 bases and the J gene lost 3 bases, with 5 bases spanning the gap. The CDR3 runs 12 residues. Some clones are missing from TCRdb's copy, which holds only in-frame ones; the method was immunoSEQ multiplex PCR. The sample has approximately 89,000 clones; around 87% are singletons. This specimen consisted of CD4+ or CD8+ T cells sorted from blood, obtained in a trial of the OX40 agonist ivuxolimab. V is TRBV6-5 and J is TRBJ2-3; TRBD1 might be the D (5 bases). The TCR sequence derives from an adult with an advanced solid tumor such as melanoma, head and neck, liver or kidney cancer. CDR3 sequence: CASSSGTDTQYF. CDR3 DNA: TGTGCCAGCAGTTCAGGGACAGATACGCAGTATTTT.